What follows are 26 T cell receptor beta chains derived from one specimen sequenced in a study of CXCR3-negative and CXCR3-positive naive CD8 T cells. Study-wide findings and caveats: Hydrophobicity was higher for TRB CDR3s found in CXCR3-positive naive cells than in CXCR3-negative naive cells.

The study made its TRB cDNA libraries by 5' RACE, adding UMI labels. TCRdb reprocessed the 5' RACE reads and reports one entry per CDR3 protein, with no DNA. This repertoire comprises approximately 4,600 distinct CDR3 sequences; its ten largest clones make up around 2.5%. These receptors have no identified antigens. The sample comprised naive CXCR3+ CD8+ T cells from blood. Sample subset: CD45RO-CCR7+CD27+CD95- naive CD8+ T cells expressing CXCR3 (TNR3+). These receptors were obtained from a human donor in good health. Some clones in this sample may be carry-over from other donors' samples.

The J gene is TRBJ2-4, the V gene TRBV5-6; the D gene TCRdb calls, TRBD1, cannot be checked with no DNA. This CDR3 spans 15 amino acids. Germline V gene data show CDR1 as SGHDT and CDR2 as YYEEEE. The CDR3 protein is CASSGQGAMRNIQYF. The variable domain in full, completed from reference TRBV5-6 and TRBJ2-4, reads DAGVTQSPTHLIKTRGQQVTLRCSPKSGHDTVSWYQQALGQGPQFIFQYYEEEERQRGNFPDRFSGHQFPNYSSELNVNALLLGDSALYLCASSGQGAMRNIQYFGAGTRLSVL.

By frequency, this clonotype registers medium-sized. Here the CDR3 reads CASSTGYSGDTQYF. This chain connects TRBV10-2 to TRBJ2-3; TCRdb names TRBD1, which stays unverified in the absence of DNA. The CDR3 sequence is 14 residues long. The V gene's germline CDR1 is WSHSY and CDR2 SAAADI.

The chain carries TRBV7-2 and TRBJ1-6; as DNA is missing, the TRBD1 call by TCRdb cannot be tested. CDR3 length equals 15 residues. Germline loops: CDR1 SGHTA, CDR2 FQGNSA. The CDR3 sequence is CASSFMGQGNSPLHF.

The chain couples TRBV6-5 to TRBJ2-1; TCRdb returns TRBD1, unconfirmable since there is no DNA. The CDR3 is 14 amino acids. Germline CDR1 reads MNHEY; CDR2 reads SVGAGI. The CDR3 loop is CASSFEQGGYEQFF.

The chain has TRBV29-1 and TRBJ2-7; no DNA is available, so the TRBD1 call from TCRdb remains unchecked. Looked up from germline, CDR1 is SQVTM and CDR2 is ANQGSEA. The CDR3 length is 12 residues. The CDR3 here is CSVDRGVCEQYF.

Here the CDR3 reads CSAIVEEREGLTYNEQFF. The rearrangement joins TRBV20-1 to TRBJ2-1; with no DNA, the TCRdb D assignment of TRBD2 cannot be verified. This CDR3 spans 18 amino acids. Germline values: CDR1 DFQATT, CDR2 SNEGSKA (reference sequence).

The J gene is TRBJ1-2, the V gene TRBV12-3 or TRBV12-4. The CDR3 runs to 16 residues. CDR3 sequence: CASSARRTSTNYGYTF.

This clonotype counts as medium-sized by frequency. J is TRBJ2-1 and V is TRBV7-9; lacking DNA, the TRBD2 call made by TCRdb goes unchecked. Looked up from germline, CDR1 is SEHNR and CDR2 is FQNEAQ (reference sequence). CDR3 size: 17 residues. This chain's CDR3 is CASSLVGGRGPYNEQFF.

V and J are TRBV19 and TRBJ1-5; TCRdb proposes TRBD1, but this gene call is untestable without DNA. The CDR3 spans 13 residues. CDR1 is LNHDA and CDR2 is SQIVND in the germline V gene (reference sequence). Here the CDR3 reads CASSPQGNQPQHF. The whole variable domain, filled in from reference TRBV19 and TRBJ1-5, reads DGGITQSPKYLFRKEGQNVTLSCEQNLNHDAMYWYRQDPGQGLRLIYYSQIVNDFQKGDIAEGYSVSREKKESFPLTVTSAQKNPTAFYLCASSPQGNQPQHFGDGTRLSIL.

In terms of frequency, this clonotype is medium-sized. The chain uses TRBV6-2 or TRBV6-3 and TRBJ2-5. Germline V gene data show CDR1 as MNHEY and CDR2 as SVGEGT. This CDR3 region has 12 residues. This CDR3 is CASSYTQETQYF.

This clonotype is medium-sized by frequency. The chain recombines TRBV12-3 or TRBV12-4 with TRBJ2-7. CDR3 length equals 13 residues. The CDR3: CASSLGSTYEQYF.

Considering frequency, this clonotype is medium-sized. This chain links TRBV4-3 with TRBJ2-7; as DNA is missing, the TRBD1 call by TCRdb cannot be tested. Germline assignment: CDR1 LGHNA and CDR2 YSLEER. CDR3 length: 14 amino acids. The CDR3 protein is CASSTGTGDYEQYF.

The chain employs TRBV7-3 and TRBJ2-2; TCRdb selects TRBD2, and the lack of DNA leaves this call unchecked. There are 14 residues in the CDR3. CDR1 is SGHTA and CDR2 is FQGTGA in the germline V gene. CDR3 loop: CASSYGRTTGELFF.

J is TRBJ1-1 and V is TRBV10-3. From germline, CDR1 is ENHRY and CDR2 SYGVKD. This CDR3 has 11 residues. This CDR3 reads CAIGENTEAFF.

This chain links TRBV10-3 with TRBJ2-7. This CDR3 contains 15 residues. Germline assignment: CDR1 ENHRY and CDR2 SYGVKD. CDR3 in amino acids: CAISVDREMGYEQYF.

According to its frequency, this clonotype is medium-sized. The rearrangement links TRBV5-1 to TRBJ2-1; TCRdb picks TRBD2, but there is no DNA to check that call. This CDR3 has 18 residues. Germline lookup yields CDR1 SGHRS and CDR2 YFSETQ. CDR3 sequence: CASSLPRRADNSYNEQFF.

Its frequency marks this clonotype as medium-sized. J is TRBJ2-1 and V is TRBV29-1; TCRdb selects TRBD2, and the lack of DNA leaves this call unchecked. Germline-derived CDR1 and CDR2 are SQVTM and ANQGSEA. The CDR3 has 13 residues. The CDR3 region is CSVAGGKFNEQFF.

Measured by frequency, this clonotype is large (0.1 to 1%). V and J are TRBV7-9 and TRBJ2-3; the TCRdb D gene call, TRBD1, has no DNA to confirm it. CDR1 is SEHNR, CDR2 FQNEAQ, per germline (reference sequence). This CDR3 is built from 13 residues. Here the CDR3 reads CASSPPPTDTQYF.

The chain uses TRBV14 and TRBJ2-7. CDR3 size: 11 residues. Germline V gives CDR1 SGHDN, CDR2 FVKESK. The CDR3 reads CASSNSYEQYF.

This chain links TRBV6-2 or TRBV6-3 with TRBJ1-1; TCRdb names TRBD1, which stays unverified in the absence of DNA. CDR3 length equals 17 residues. Germline V gene lookup returns CDR1 MNHEY and CDR2 SVGEGT. The CDR3 here is CASRRPTGKPMNTEAFF.

This chain connects TRBV10-3 to TRBJ2-5. The CDR3 has 14 residues. Germline V gene data show CDR1 as ENHRY and CDR2 as SYGVKD. CDR3 in amino acids: CAISGLGVEETQYF.

Judged by frequency, this clonotype is medium-sized. V gene TRBV28 combines with J gene TRBJ2-1; with no DNA, the TCRdb D assignment of TRBD1 cannot be verified. In germline, CDR1 is MDHEN, CDR2 SYDVKM. CDR3 length: 15 amino acids. This chain's CDR3 is CASHRTGDSYNEQFF.

The CDR3 spells CASYTYPSTDTQYF. The V call is TRBV6-5, the J call TRBJ2-3. Germline loops: CDR1 MNHEY, CDR2 SVGAGI. The CDR3 is 14 amino acids.

The rearrangement joins TRBV14 to TRBJ1-2. This CDR3 is built from 15 residues. CDR1 is SGHDN and CDR2 is FVKESK in the germline V gene. The CDR3 loop reads CASSQDQRGIYGYTF.

The chain is built from TRBV6-5 and TRBJ2-1; TCRdb indicates TRBD1, and absent DNA this call remains unverified. CDR1 and CDR2 (germline): MNHEY, SVGAGI. This CDR3 is 14 amino acids long. CDR3 amino acids: CASSYRQGVNEQFF.

In terms of frequency, this clonotype is medium-sized. The chain links TRBV10-3 to TRBJ1-2. This CDR3 comprises 16 residues. CDR1 ENHRY and CDR2 SYGVKD come from the germline V gene. This CDR3 reads CAISESWVTTNYGYTF.